The present T cell receptor beta chain was sequenced within a study of T cells expressing NK-cell markers. At the level of the study: Source material for TCR beta repertoires consisted of sorted CD3+CD56+NKG2C+, CD3+CD56+NKG2C- and CD3+CD56-NKG2C+ T cells. Most of the eight sequenced donors tested HCMV-seropositive; one tested seronegative.

TCRdb processed the 5' RACE reads again and assigns one entry to each CDR3 protein, with no DNA. The table lists 160,000 or so distinct CDR3 sequences. This CDR3 contains 15 residues. Germline loops: CDR1 ENHRY, CDR2 SYGVKD. This receptor was identified in a woman aged 18 to 69 in good health. Sequencing was carried out using blood T cells: a sorted CD56 or NKG2C T cell subset, CD4+ or CD8+ T cells, or bulk PBMC T cells (not recorded which). The chain couples TRBV10-3 to TRBJ1-2; TCRdb designates TRBD1, a call that cannot be tested without DNA. The CDR3 reads CAISDSQGRGYGYTF.